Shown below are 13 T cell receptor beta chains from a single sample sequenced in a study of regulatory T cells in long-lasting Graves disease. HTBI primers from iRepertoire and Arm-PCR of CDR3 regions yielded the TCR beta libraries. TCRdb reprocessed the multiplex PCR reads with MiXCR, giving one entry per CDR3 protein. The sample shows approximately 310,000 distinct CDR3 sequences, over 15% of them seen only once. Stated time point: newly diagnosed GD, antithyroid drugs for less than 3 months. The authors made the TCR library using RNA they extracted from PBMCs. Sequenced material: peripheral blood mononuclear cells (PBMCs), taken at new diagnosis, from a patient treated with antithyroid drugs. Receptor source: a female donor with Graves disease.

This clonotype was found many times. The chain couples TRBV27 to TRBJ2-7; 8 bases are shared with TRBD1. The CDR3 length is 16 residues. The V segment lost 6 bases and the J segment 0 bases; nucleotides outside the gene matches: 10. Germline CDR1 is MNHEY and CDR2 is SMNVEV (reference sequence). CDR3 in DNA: TGTGCCAGCAGCCAACTAACCGGGACAGGCTCCTACGAGCAGTACTTC. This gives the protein CASSQLTGTGSYEQYF.

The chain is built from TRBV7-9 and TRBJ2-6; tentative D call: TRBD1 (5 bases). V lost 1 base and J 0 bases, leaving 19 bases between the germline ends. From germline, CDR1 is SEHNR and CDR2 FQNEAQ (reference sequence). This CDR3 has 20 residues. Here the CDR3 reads CASSLVMFGRESSGANVLTF. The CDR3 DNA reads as TGTGCCAGCAGCTTAGTGATGTTCGGCAGGGAAAGCTCTGGGGCCAACGTCCTGACTTTC.

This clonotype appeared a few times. This CDR3 reads CSVEGPEEETQYF. The CDR3 DNA reads TGCAGTGTTGAGGGCCCGGAAGAAGAGACCCAGTACTTC. The V call is TRBV20-1, the J call TRBJ2-5; D possibly corresponds to TRBD2 (5 bases). V was pared by 7 bases and J by 3 bases, with 15 bases between. This CDR3 is 13 amino acids long. The germline gives CDR1 DFQATT, CDR2 SNEGSKA (reference sequence).

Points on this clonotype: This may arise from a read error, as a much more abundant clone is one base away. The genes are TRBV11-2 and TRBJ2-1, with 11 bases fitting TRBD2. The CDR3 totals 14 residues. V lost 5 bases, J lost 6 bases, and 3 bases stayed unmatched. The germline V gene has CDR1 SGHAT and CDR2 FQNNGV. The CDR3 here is CASSKGTSGNEQFF. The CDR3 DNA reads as TGTGCCAGCAGCAAAGGGACTAGCGGCAATGAGCAGTTCTTC.

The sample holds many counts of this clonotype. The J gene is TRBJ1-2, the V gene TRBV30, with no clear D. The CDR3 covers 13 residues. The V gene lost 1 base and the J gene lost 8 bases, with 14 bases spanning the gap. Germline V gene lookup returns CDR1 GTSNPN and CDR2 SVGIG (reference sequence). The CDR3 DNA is TGTGCCTGGAGTGGAGGACCGACCGGCGGCTACACCTTC. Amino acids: CAWSGGPTGGYTF. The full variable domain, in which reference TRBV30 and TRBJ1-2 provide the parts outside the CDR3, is SQTIHQWPATLVQPVGSPLSLECTVEGTSNPNLYWYRQAAGRGLQLLFYSVGIGQISSEVPQNLSASRPQDRQFILSSKKLLLSDSGFYLCAWSGGPTGGYTFGSGTRLTVV.

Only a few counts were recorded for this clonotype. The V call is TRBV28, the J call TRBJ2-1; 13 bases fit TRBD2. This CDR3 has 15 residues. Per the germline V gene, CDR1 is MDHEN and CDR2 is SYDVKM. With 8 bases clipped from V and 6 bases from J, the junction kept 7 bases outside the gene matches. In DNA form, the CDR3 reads TGTGCCAGCCGACTCGGACTAGCGGGAGTCAATGAGCAGTTCTTC. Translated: CASRLGLAGVNEQFF. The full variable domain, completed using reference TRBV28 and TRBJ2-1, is DVKVTQSSRYLVKRTGEKVFLECVQDMDHENMFWYRQDPGLGLRLIYFSYDVKMKEKGDIPEGYSVSREKKERFSLILESASTNQTSMYLCASRLGLAGVNEQFFGPGTRLTVL.

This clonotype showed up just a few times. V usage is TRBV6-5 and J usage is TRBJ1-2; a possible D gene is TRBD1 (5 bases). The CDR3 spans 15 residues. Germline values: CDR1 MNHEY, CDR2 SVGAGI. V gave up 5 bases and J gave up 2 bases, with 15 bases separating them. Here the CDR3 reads CASSHFGGENYGYTF. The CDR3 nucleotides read TGTGCCAGCAGTCACTTCGGGGGAGAAAACTATGGCTACACCTTC.

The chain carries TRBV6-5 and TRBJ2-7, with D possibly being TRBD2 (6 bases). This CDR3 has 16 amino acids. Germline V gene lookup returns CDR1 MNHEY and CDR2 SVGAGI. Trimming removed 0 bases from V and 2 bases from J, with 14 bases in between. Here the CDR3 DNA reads TGTGCCAGCAGTTACTCGTCGCTAGCGCAAACCTACGAGCAGTACTTC. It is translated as CASSYSSLAQTYEQYF.

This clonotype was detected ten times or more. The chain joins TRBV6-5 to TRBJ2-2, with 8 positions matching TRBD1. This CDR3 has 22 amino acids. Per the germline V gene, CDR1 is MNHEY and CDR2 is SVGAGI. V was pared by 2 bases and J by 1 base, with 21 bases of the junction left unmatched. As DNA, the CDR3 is TGTGCCAGCAGTTACCCCAACTCTCGGATAAAGGCAGGGGGCATGAACACCGGGGAGCTGTTTTTT. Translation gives CASSYPNSRIKAGGMNTGELFF.

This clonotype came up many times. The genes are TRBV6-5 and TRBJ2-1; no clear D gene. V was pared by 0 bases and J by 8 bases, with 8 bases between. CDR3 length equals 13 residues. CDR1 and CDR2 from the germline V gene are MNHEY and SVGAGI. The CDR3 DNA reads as TGTGCCAGCAGTTACTCCCCGATCGATGAGCAGTTCTTC. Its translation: CASSYSPIDEQFF.

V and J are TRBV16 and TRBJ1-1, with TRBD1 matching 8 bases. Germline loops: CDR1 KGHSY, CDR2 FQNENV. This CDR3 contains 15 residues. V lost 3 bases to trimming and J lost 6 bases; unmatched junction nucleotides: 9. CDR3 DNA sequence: TGTGCCAGCAGCCATATACAGGGGGGATTGGCTGAAGCTTTCTTT. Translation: CASSHIQGGLAEAFF. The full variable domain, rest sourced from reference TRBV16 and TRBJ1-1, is GEEVAQTPKHLVRGEGQKAKLYCAPIKGHSYVFWYQQVLKNEFKFLISFQNENVFDETGMPKERFSAKCLPNSPCSLEIQATKLEDSAVYFCASSHIQGGLAEAFFGQGTRLTVV.

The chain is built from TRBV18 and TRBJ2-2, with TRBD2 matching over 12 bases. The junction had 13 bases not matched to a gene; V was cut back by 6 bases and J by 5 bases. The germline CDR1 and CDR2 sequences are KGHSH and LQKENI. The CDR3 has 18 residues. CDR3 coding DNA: TGTGCCAGCTCTATTAGACGCACCGGGACTAGCGGGACCGGGGAGCTGTTTTTT. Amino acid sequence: CASSIRRTGTSGTGELFF.

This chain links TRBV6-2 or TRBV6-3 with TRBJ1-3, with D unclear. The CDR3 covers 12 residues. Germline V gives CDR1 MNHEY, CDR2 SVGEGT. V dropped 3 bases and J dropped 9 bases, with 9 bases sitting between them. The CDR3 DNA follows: TGTGCCAGCAGTTATGGGGAAAGCACCATATATTTT. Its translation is CASSYGESTIYF.